Described below is a single T cell receptor (beta chain) sequence and its context. Trimming removed 0 bases at V and 4 bases at J, with 14 bases between. The CDR3 loop spans 16 amino acids. Germline lookup yields CDR1 MNHEY and CDR2 SVGEGT. This sample is part of a study of patients and donors after allogeneic stem cell transplantation. MiXCR was run by TCRdb on the RT-PCR reads, yielding one entry per CDR3 protein. The profile covers 150,000 to 200,000 distinct CDR3 sequences, with 30% appearing a single time and less than 3.5% taken by the ten largest. Sequences were obtained from blood, either unsorted or a sorted T cell fraction (not recorded which). This chain uses TRBV6-2 or TRBV6-3 with TRBJ2-3, with D possibly TRBD2 on 7 matching bases. The clonotype originates from a human donor who was either an allogeneic HSCT recipient or a stem cell or donor lymphocyte infusion donor (not recorded which). It is not recorded whose cells these are; they may come from a transplant donor. The chain's CDR3 is CASSYSAGAGPDTQYF. The CDR3 DNA follows: TGTGCCAGCAGTTACTCGGCGGGGGCAGGGCCAGATACGCAGTATTTT.